These T cell receptor beta chains were read from a single sample in a study of blood T cell repertoires in COVID-19. Libraries were prepared by immunoSEQ multiplex PCR; TCRdb keeps only in-frame clonotypes and omits some of them. The sample lists around 200,000 clones; 86% were seen once. The sample was PBMCs or T cells enriched from blood (not recorded which). The receptors were sampled from a man aged 40-55 years with acute COVID-19. Each CDR3 is given with its conserved first and last residue. D genes are given only for firm matches. Some rows have no size entry. The others give once, few or many, or a class for an expanded clone.

clone size	J gene	V gene	D gene	CDR3 protein	CDR3 DNA
-	TRBJ2-1	TRBV5-1	TRBD2	CASSWGLAGGNEQFF	TGCGCCAGCAGCTGGGGACTAGCGGGAGGCAATGAGCAGTTCTTC
-	TRBJ1-6	TRBV15	TRBD1	CATRKGSGGNSPLHF	TGTGCCACCAGGAAGGGGTCAGGGGGAAATTCACCCCTCCACTTT
-	TRBJ2-6	TRBV7-6	-	CASSHRYSGANVLTF	TGTGCCAGCAGCCATAGATACTCTGGGGCCAACGTCCTGACTTTC
-	TRBJ2-2	TRBV24-1	TRBD2	CATSAQGLAGANTGELFF	TGTGCCACCAGTGCCCAGGGGCTAGCGGGAGCCAACACCGGGGAGCTGTTTTTT
-	TRBJ2-1	TRBV7-2	-	CASSLSTSSYNEQFF	TGTGCCAGCAGCTTATCCACGAGCTCCTACAATGAGCAGTTCTTC
-	TRBJ2-6	TRBV5-4	-	CASSSPTGRVSGANVLTF	TGTGCCAGCAGTAGTCCCACAGGGCGTGTTTCTGGGGCCAACGTCCTGACTTTC
once	TRBJ2-5	TRBV2	TRBD2	CASSEGTVAGGPRETQYF	TGTGCCAGCAGTGAAGGAACCGTAGCGGGAGGGCCGCGAGAGACCCAGTACTTC
-	TRBJ2-3	TRBV28	TRBD2	CAGRTSGNTDTQYF	TGTGCCGGCAGGACTAGCGGGAACACAGATACGCAGTATTTT
-	TRBJ2-3	TRBV23-1	TRBD2	CASSQSLAGNTDTQYF	TGCGCCAGCAGTCAATCGCTAGCGGGTAACACAGATACGCAGTATTTT
-	TRBJ1-6	TRBV9	-	CASSVVPGQNSPLHF	TGTGCCAGCAGCGTAGTGCCAGGGCAGAATTCACCCCTCCACTTT
-	TRBJ1-4	TRBV5-6	TRBD1	CASSLEGAGRTNEKLFF	TGTGCCAGCAGCTTGGAGGGGGCGGGACGAACTAATGAAAAACTGTTTTTT
few	TRBJ1-5	TRBV21-1	-	CASSQYGGTAGQPQHF	TGTGCCAGCAGCCAATACGGCGGGACAGCAGGGCAGCCCCAGCATTTT
-	TRBJ1-1	TRBV6-6	-	CASSFAGSLQEAFF	TGTGCCAGCAGTTTCGCAGGGTCGCTGCAAGAAGCTTTCTTT
-	TRBJ1-3	TRBV5-1	TRBD1	CASSLGQGGNTIYF	TGCGCCAGCAGCCTCGGACAGGGGGGAAACACCATATATTTT
-	TRBJ2-7	TRBV11-2	-	CASSLDLAVPEQYF	TGTGCCAGCAGCTTAGATCTGGCAGTCCCCGAGCAGTACTTC
-	TRBJ2-7	TRBV4-1	-	CASSQALGRPINSGTSYEQYF	TGCGCCAGCAGCCAAGCATTGGGACGACCGATTAACTCCGGGACTTCCTACGAGCAGTACTTC
few	TRBJ1-5	TRBV12-5	-	CASSGGGQPQHF	TGTGCTAGTTCGGGGGGCGGTCAGCCCCAGCATTTT
-	TRBJ2-1	TRBV2	TRBD1	CASSGQGNYNEQFF	TGTGCCAGCAGTGGACAGGGGAATTACAATGAGCAGTTCTTC
-	TRBJ1-2	TRBV4-3	-	CASSPRAQGGYTF	TGCGCCAGCAGCCCACGGGCCCAGGGCGGCTACACCTTC
few	TRBJ2-1	TRBV7-8	-	CASSPLSPPYNEQFF	TGTGCCAGCAGCCCCTTATCCCCCCCCTACAATGAGCAGTTCTTC
-	TRBJ2-7	TRBV30	TRBD2	CAWRRRGEGREQYF	TGTGCCTGGAGAAGACGGGGGGAGGGCCGCGAGCAGTACTTC
-	TRBJ2-7	TRBV5-1	TRBD2	CASSLSIVAGDGYEQYF	TGCGCCAGCAGCTTGAGTATTGTAGCGGGAGACGGTTATGAGCAGTACTTC
-	TRBJ1-1	TRBV18	TRBD1	CASSPRPDRGVEAFF	TGTGCCAGCTCACCTCGCCCGGACAGGGGCGTCGAAGCTTTCTTT
-	TRBJ2-3	TRBV28	-	CASTQGPQKDTQYF	TGTGCCAGCACTCAGGGGCCCCAAAAGGATACGCAGTATTTT
-	TRBJ2-3	TRBV4-1	TRBD2	CASSQGSSGDTQYF	TGCGCCAGCAGCCAAGGAAGTAGCGGGGATACGCAGTATTTT
-	TRBJ2-2	TRBV19	-	CASSKSTATGELFF	TGTGCCAGTAGTAAGTCGACAGCCACCGGGGAGCTGTTTTTT
-	TRBJ2-7	TRBV11-2	TRBD1	CASSSGQGRWQYF	TGTGCCAGCAGCTCAGGACAGGGGAGGTGGCAGTACTTC
few	TRBJ1-5	TRBV4-1	-	CASSQGWDTNQPQHF	TGCGCCAGCAGCCAAGGTTGGGACACCAATCAGCCCCAGCATTTT
-	TRBJ2-7	TRBV3-1/TRBV3-2	TRBD1	CASSLNRGLEQYF	TGTGCCAGCAGCCTCAACAGGGGGCTCGAGCAGTACTTC
once	TRBJ2-1	TRBV6-5	TRBD1	CASRSGQKRGNEQFF	TGTGCCAGCAGATCGGGACAGAAAAGGGGTAATGAGCAGTTCTTC
-	TRBJ1-6	TRBV19	-	CASSRVGGSDSPLHF	TGTGCCAGTAGTAGGGTTGGTGGAAGCGATTCACCCCTCCACTTT
-	TRBJ2-5	TRBV6-1	-	CASRPEGGQETQYF	TGTGCCAGCAGGCCAGAAGGGGGCCAAGAGACCCAGTACTTC
-	TRBJ1-4	TRBV5-8	-	CASSRSPGNEKLFF	TGTGCCAGCAGCCGGAGTCCCGGCAATGAAAAACTGTTTTTT
-	TRBJ1-2	TRBV18	TRBD1	CASSPVSGTGDYGYTF	TGTGCCAGCTCACCAGTTTCCGGAACAGGGGACTATGGCTACACCTTC
-	TRBJ1-5	TRBV5-5	-	CASSFSLGQAQPQHF	TGTGCCAGCAGCTTTAGTCTTGGGCAGGCTCAGCCCCAGCATTTT
-	TRBJ1-2	TRBV28	TRBD1	CASSSTGTGVGYTF	TGTGCCAGCAGTTCAACCGGGACAGGGGTTGGCTACACCTTC
few	TRBJ2-2	TRBV6-1	TRBD1	CASSESEDRAGELFF	TGTGCCAGCAGTGAATCCGAGGACAGGGCCGGGGAGCTGTTTTTT
-	TRBJ2-5	TRBV9	TRBD2	CASGRLAGVGETQYF	TGTGCCAGCGGGAGACTAGCGGGAGTAGGGGAGACCCAGTACTTC
-	TRBJ2-7	TRBV11-2	TRBD2	CASSALAGPSYEQYF	TGTGCCAGCAGCGCCCTAGCGGGTCCCTCCTACGAGCAGTACTTC
-	TRBJ2-7	TRBV9	TRBD2	CASSPGTSGDYEQYF	TGTGCCAGCAGCCCAGGGACTAGCGGGGACTACGAGCAGTACTTC
-	TRBJ2-2	TRBV29-1	TRBD2	CSVERTSGRTNTGELFF	TGCAGCGTTGAAAGGACTAGCGGGCGTACGAACACCGGGGAGCTGTTTTTT
-	TRBJ2-2	TRBV11-2	TRBD2	CASSLGRGTGELFF	TGTGCCAGCAGCCTAGGGAGGGGAACCGGGGAGCTGTTTTTT
-	TRBJ2-3	TRBV12-5	TRBD2	CASGPLPGLAGGGTDTQYF	TGTGCTAGTGGTCCTCTCCCGGGACTAGCGGGGGGGGGCACAGATACGCAGTATTTT
-	TRBJ2-7	TRBV12-3/TRBV12-4	-	CASSKGDRYEQYF	TGTGCCAGCAGCAAGGGGGATCGGTACGAGCAGTACTTC